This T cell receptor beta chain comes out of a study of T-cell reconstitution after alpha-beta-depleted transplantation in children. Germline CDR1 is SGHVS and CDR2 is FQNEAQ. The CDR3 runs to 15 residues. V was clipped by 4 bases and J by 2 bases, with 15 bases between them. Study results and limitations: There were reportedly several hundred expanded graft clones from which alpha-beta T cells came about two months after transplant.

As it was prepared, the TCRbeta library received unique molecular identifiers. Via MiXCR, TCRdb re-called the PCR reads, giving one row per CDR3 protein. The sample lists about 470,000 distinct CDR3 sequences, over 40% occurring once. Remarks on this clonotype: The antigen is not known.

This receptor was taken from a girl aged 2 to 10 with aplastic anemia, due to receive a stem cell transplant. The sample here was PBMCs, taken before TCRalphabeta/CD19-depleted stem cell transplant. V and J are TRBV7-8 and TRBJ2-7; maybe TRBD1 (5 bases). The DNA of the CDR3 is TGTGCCAGCAGCTCCCGGAGTGGGGCCCCCTACGAGCAGTACTTC. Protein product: CASSSRSGAPYEQYF.